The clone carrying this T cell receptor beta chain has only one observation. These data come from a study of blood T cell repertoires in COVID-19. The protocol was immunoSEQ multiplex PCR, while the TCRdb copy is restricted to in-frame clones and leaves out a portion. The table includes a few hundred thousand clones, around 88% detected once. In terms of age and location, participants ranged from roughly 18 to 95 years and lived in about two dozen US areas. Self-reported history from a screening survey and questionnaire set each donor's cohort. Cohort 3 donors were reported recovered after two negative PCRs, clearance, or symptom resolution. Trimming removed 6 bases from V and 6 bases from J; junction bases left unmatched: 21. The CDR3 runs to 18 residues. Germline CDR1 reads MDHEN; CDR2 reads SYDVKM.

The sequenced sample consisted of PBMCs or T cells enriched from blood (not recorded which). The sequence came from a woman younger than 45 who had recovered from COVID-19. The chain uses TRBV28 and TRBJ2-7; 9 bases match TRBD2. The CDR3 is CASSPLMRGSGRFREQYF. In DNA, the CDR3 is TGTGCCAGCAGCCCCTTAATGAGGGGTAGCGGGAGATTTCGCGAGCAGTACTTC.